These 18 T cell receptor beta chains came from one sample sequenced in a study of cytomegalovirus exposure and HLA in healthy donors. The PCR used 60 Vbeta and 13 Jbeta primers. This table comes from immunoSEQ multiplex PCR, and its TCRdb copy is limited to in-frame clones, with some not included. Among about 130,000 clones listed, 80% to 85% were seen once. The material sequenced was PBMCs. All receptors come from a man between 18 and 35 years old in good health and CMV-seronegative.

Only a few counts were recorded for this clone. V is TRBV7-8 and J is TRBJ2-3; D may be TRBD2 (5 bases). Looked up from germline, CDR1 is SGHVS and CDR2 is FQNEAQ. The CDR3 extends over 12 amino acids. Between the trimmed V and J ends, which lost 6 bases and 3 bases, there was a span of 7 bases. The CDR3 loop reads CASSGLTDTQYF. The CDR3 nucleotides are TGTGCCAGCAGTGGACTTACAGATACGCAGTATTTT.

This chain joins TRBV18 and TRBJ1-1, with D uncertain. This CDR3 spans 14 amino acids. Germline lookup yields CDR1 KGHSH and CDR2 LQKENI. The V and J ends lost 3 bases and 1 base respectively, with 9 bases between them. CDR3 bases: TGTGCCAGCTCACCGTCCAGGCCGAACACTGAAGCTTTCTTT. It is translated as CASSPSRPNTEAFF.

The V call is TRBV10-2, the J call TRBJ1-1, with D possibly TRBD1 on 5 matching bases. CDR3 length equals 12 residues. CDR1 and CDR2 (germline): WSHSY, SAAADI. CDR3: CTSGGRGTEAFF. The CDR3 nucleotides read TGCACCTCTGGGGGGAGAGGCACTGAAGCTTTCTTT.

The chain employs TRBV15 and TRBJ1-2; no clear D. This CDR3 is built from 15 residues. V dropped 3 bases and J dropped 0 bases, with 11 bases sitting between them. The V gene's germline CDR1 is LNHNV and CDR2 YYDKDF (reference sequence). DNA of the CDR3: TGTGCCACCAGCAGGGGGAGCGTTCCTAACTATGGCTACACCTTC. Encoded protein: CATSRGSVPNYGYTF. Combining the CDR3 with reference TRBV15 and TRBJ1-2 gives the whole variable domain DAMVIQNPRYQVTQFGKPVTLSCSQTLNHNVMYWYQQKSSQAPKLLFHYYDKDFNNEADTPDNFQSRRPNTSFCFLDIRSPGLGDTAMYLCATSRGSVPNYGYTFGSGTRLTVV.

This clone was detected once. The chain uses TRBV6-5 and TRBJ1-3; D might be TRBD1 (5 bases). Trimming pared 7 bases from V and 1 base from J, leaving 11 bases between. CDR1 and CDR2 (germline): MNHEY, SVGAGI. The CDR3 covers 14 residues. CDR3 residues: CASTGRGSGNTIYF. DNA of the CDR3: TGTGCCAGCACCGGGAGGGGATCTGGAAACACCATATATTTT.

This clone was observed a single time. The V gene is TRBV30, the J gene TRBJ2-1; TRBD2 is a possible D gene (5 bases). The CDR3 runs to 14 residues. Looked up from germline, CDR1 is GTSNPN and CDR2 is SVGIG (reference sequence). The V end was cut by 8 bases, the J end by 5 bases, with 19 bases between. The CDR3 sequence is CAIWRGSENNEQFF. CDR3 DNA: TGTGCCATATGGAGAGGGTCGGAGAACAATGAGCAGTTCTTC.

This clone showed up just once. The CDR3: CASSTGTAGSRGYTF. The CDR3 DNA follows: TGTGCCAGCAGCACCGGAACGGCAGGGTCGCGTGGCTACACCTTC. The genes are TRBV9 and TRBJ1-2; possible D gene TRBD1, 5 bases. The CDR3 runs to 15 residues. CDR1 SGDLS and CDR2 YYNGEE come from the germline V gene. V lost 4 bases to trimming and J lost 7 bases, with 20 bases between them. Combining the CDR3 with reference TRBV9 and TRBJ1-2 gives the whole variable domain DSGVTQTPKHLITATGQRVTLRCSPRSGDLSVYWYQQSLDQGLQFLIQYYNGEERAKGNILERFSAQQFPDLHSELNLSSLELGDSALYFCASSTGTAGSRGYTFGSGTRLTVV.

This clone was seen a handful of times. This chain links TRBV29-1 with TRBJ1-2; 7 nucleotides line up with TRBD1. V lost 3 bases to trimming and J lost 0 bases; unmatched junction nucleotides: 4. The CDR3 runs to 14 residues. Germline loops: CDR1 SQVTM, CDR2 ANQGSEA. Here the CDR3 reads CSVEGDSANYGYTF. The DNA of the CDR3 is TGCAGCGTTGAGGGGGACAGTGCTAACTATGGCTACACCTTC.

The chain carries TRBV6-5 and TRBJ1-2; D unresolved. CDR1 and CDR2 (germline): MNHEY, SVGAGI. V dropped 2 bases and J dropped 8 bases, with 9 bases sitting between them. CDR3 length equals 12 residues. This CDR3 is CASSYGPTGYTF. The CDR3, as DNA: TGTGCCAGCAGTTACGGCCCCACCGGCTACACCTTC.

The J gene is TRBJ1-2, the V gene TRBV5-4; D might be TRBD1 (5 bases). Germline V gives CDR1 SGHNT, CDR2 YYREEE (reference sequence). The CDR3 is made up of 15 amino acids. V was clipped by 4 bases and J by 5 bases, with 18 bases between them. CDR3 loop: CASSRIVLQGYGYTF. The CDR3 nucleotides read TGTGCCAGCAGCAGAATCGTACTGCAGGGTTATGGCTACACCTTC.

This chain connects TRBV23-1 to TRBJ1-1; the D gene is possibly TRBD1 (5 bases). TRBV23-1 is sorted into the ORF group, with uncertain function. V gave up 0 bases and J gave up 1 base, with 9 bases separating them. The CDR3 extends over 15 amino acids. CDR3 DNA: TGCGCCAGCAGTCAATCGCGAAGGGGGAACACTGAAGCTTTCTTT. Residues: CASSQSRRGNTEAFF.

The genes are TRBV4-1 and TRBJ1-2; D is undetermined. The CDR3 totals 17 residues. V dropped 0 bases and J dropped 3 bases, with 17 bases sitting between them. Germline V gene data show CDR1 as MGHRA and CDR2 as YSYEKL. CDR3 amino acids: CASSQDRAGSGDYGYTF. The CDR3 bases are TGCGCCAGCAGCCAAGATCGCGCGGGGTCTGGGGACTATGGCTACACCTTC.

For this clone: The junction shows a germline mismatch at one end, possibly a read error. The V call is TRBV6-1, the J call TRBJ1-4, with 7 bases fitting TRBD1. Germline V gene sequence: CDR1 MNHNS, CDR2 SASEGT. The CDR3 is 14 residues long. CDR3 nucleotide sequence: TGTGCCAGCAGTGACACAGGGGAGAGTGAAAAACTGCTTTTT. Translation gives CASSDTGESEKLLF.

This chain links TRBV27 with TRBJ2-1; possibly TRBD1 for D (5 bases). The germline V and J ends were trimmed by 5 bases and 8 bases, with 10 bases remaining between them. The germline V gene has CDR1 MNHEY and CDR2 SMNVEV (reference sequence). The CDR3 is 12 amino acids. The CDR3 loop reads CASSDSFYEQFF. DNA of the CDR3: TGTGCCAGCAGTGACAGTTTCTATGAGCAGTTCTTC.

The V call is TRBV5-1, the J call TRBJ2-1; D possibly corresponds to TRBD2 (6 bases). The CDR3 loop spans 16 amino acids. V dropped 0 bases and J dropped 4 bases, with 14 bases sitting between them. From germline, CDR1 is SGHRS and CDR2 YFSETQ. CDR3 loop: CASSLVGSGAYNEQFF. CDR3 DNA sequence: TGCGCCAGCAGCTTGGTAGGTAGCGGTGCATACAATGAGCAGTTCTTC.

The chain combines TRBV10-1 with TRBJ2-2; tentative D call: TRBD2 (7 bases). The CDR3 covers 16 residues. Trimming cost V 10 bases and J 5 bases, with 23 bases left between them. Germline V gene lookup returns CDR1 WNHNN and CDR2 SYGVQD (reference sequence). The CDR3 nucleotides read TGCGCCACCGAGCGCCCCGGCGGGGGCGAGACCGGGGAGCTGTTTTTT. It codes for CATERPGGGETGELFF.

V and J are TRBV10-3 and TRBJ1-2; 9 bases align to TRBD1. Germline assignment: CDR1 ENHRY and CDR2 SYGVKD. The CDR3 consists of 15 residues. V gave up 2 bases and J gave up 7 bases; unmatched junction bases: 8. CDR3 coding DNA: TGTGCCATCAGTGAGCGGACAGGGGTTGTCTCTGGCTACACCTTC. Residues: CAISERTGVVSGYTF.

The CDR3 sequence is CASSPLPGNEQFF. CDR3 in DNA: TGTGCCAGCAGCCCCCTTCCGGGCAATGAGCAGTTCTTC. The chain carries TRBV28 and TRBJ2-1; unclear D gene. The V gene lost 6 bases and the J gene lost 6 bases, with 12 bases spanning the gap. This CDR3 contains 13 residues. In germline, CDR1 is MDHEN, CDR2 SYDVKM.